The next 18 T cell receptor beta chains were all read from a single sample in a study of T cell repertoires in cytomegalovirus infection. TCRdb called the reads again in MiXCR, with one record for every CDR3 protein. The sample holds 57,000 or so distinct CDR3 sequences, approximately 36% seen once. These receptors' antigens are unknown. Sequenced input: PBMCs, sequenced either directly or after in vitro stimulation (not recorded which). The receptor set was obtained from a human donor in good health (CMV status not recorded). Some clones in this sample may be carry-over from other donors' samples.

This clonotype was observed a handful of times. The chain carries TRBV29-1 and TRBJ2-5; no clear D. The CDR3 totals 13 residues. Germline V gene lookup returns CDR1 SQVTM and CDR2 ANQGSEA. The V and J ends lost 4 bases and 3 bases respectively, with 12 bases between them. As DNA, the CDR3 is TGCAGCGTTGGGCTCAGGTTAAAAGAGACCCAGTACTTC. This encodes CSVGLRLKETQYF.

The chain combines TRBV6-6 with TRBJ1-6, with D unresolved. This CDR3 has 18 amino acids. CDR1 is MNHNY and CDR2 is SVGAGI in the germline V gene (reference sequence). V dropped 5 bases and J dropped 4 bases, with 21 bases sitting between them. The CDR3 loop is CASSDELGFGVYNSPLHF. CDR3 bases: TGTGCCAGCAGTGACGAACTGGGGTTTGGGGTATATAATTCACCCCTCCACTTT.

This clonotype was recorded many times. This chain links TRBV7-2 with TRBJ2-3, with TRBD2 identical over 7 bases. Germline CDR1 SGHTA, CDR2 FQGNSA. This CDR3 is built from 16 residues. After removal of 6 bases from V and 6 bases from J, the junction contained 15 bases not matched to a gene. The CDR3 nucleotides are TGTGCCAGCAGTCCGCGGGAGTCCCTCTGGATGGATACGCAGTATTTT. Amino acid sequence: CASSPRESLWMDTQYF.

This clonotype was counted a single time. At one of its ends the junction is not consistent with the germline gene, which may arise from a read error. J is TRBJ1-5 and V is TRBV29-1; the D gene is possibly TRBD1 (6 bases). Germline CDR1 and CDR2: SQVTM and ANQGSEA. The CDR3 spans 13 residues. The CDR3 nucleotides read TGCAGCGTTCAGACAGGTAGCGATCAGCCCCAGCATTTT. Protein sequence: CSVQTGSDQPQHF.

The chain joins TRBV7-2 to TRBJ1-5; D is unclear. The CDR3 spans 14 residues. The germline gives CDR1 SGHTA, CDR2 FQGNSA. Trimming shortened V by 6 bases and J by 9 bases, and 18 bases separated the two germline ends. Here the CDR3 reads CASSPDGVIAPQHF. CDR3 nucleotides: TGTGCCAGCAGTCCGGACGGAGTCATCGCGCCCCAGCATTTT.

This clonotype was counted a few times. The gene calls are TRBV7-2 and TRBJ2-2; tentatively, D is TRBD2 (5 bases). Trimming took 8 bases from V and 2 from J, leaving 9 bases between them. The CDR3 runs to 13 residues. The V gene's germline CDR1 is SGHTA and CDR2 FQGNSA. CDR3 bases: TGTGCCAGCCAGCGGCCCAACACCGGGGAGCTGTTTTTT. Its protein is CASQRPNTGELFF.

V is TRBV30 and J is TRBJ2-1, with 9 nucleotides matching TRBD2. The V gene's germline CDR1 is GTSNPN and CDR2 SVGIG (reference sequence). This CDR3 is built from 14 residues. V lost 0 bases and J lost 7; bases outside the gene matches: 4. CDR3 amino acids: CAWSVGLALNEQFF. CDR3 in DNA: TGTGCCTGGAGTGTGGGACTAGCACTGAATGAGCAGTTCTTC.

In its sample, this clonotype was seen a few times. The chain recombines TRBV5-4 with TRBJ2-3; D is uncertain. CDR1 is SGHNT and CDR2 is YYREEE in the germline V gene (reference sequence). Trimming shortened V by 4 bases and J by 0 bases, and 15 bases separated the two germline ends. The CDR3 extends over 16 amino acids. The CDR3 coding sequence is TGTGCCAGCAGCCCCAGTAAGGTCCTTAGCACAGATACGCAGTATTTT. Encoded protein: CASSPSKVLSTDTQYF.

The chain is built from TRBV18 and TRBJ1-2; D remains unclear. The CDR3 consists of 13 residues. CDR1 KGHSH and CDR2 LQKENI come from the germline V gene. V was shortened by 2 bases and J by 4 bases, with 8 bases between the two germline ends. CDR3 protein: CASSPSGPYGYTF. The CDR3 nucleotides read TGTGCCAGCTCACCATCAGGTCCCTATGGCTACACCTTC.

The chain joins TRBV19 to TRBJ1-1, with no clear D. Trimming removed 6 bases at V and 3 bases at J, with 11 bases between. Germline values: CDR1 LNHDA, CDR2 SQIVND (reference sequence). The CDR3 sequence is 13 residues long. Here the CDR3 DNA reads TGTGCCAGTAGCGCTTGGGTAGACACTGAAGCTTTCTTT. This encodes CASSAWVDTEAFF. Using reference TRBV19 and TRBJ1-1 for the parts outside the CDR3, the full variable domain is DGGITQSPKYLFRKEGQNVTLSCEQNLNHDAMYWYRQDPGQGLRLIYYSQIVNDFQKGDIAEGYSVSREKKESFPLTVTSAQKNPTAFYLCASSAWVDTEAFFGQGTRLTVV.

The V call is TRBV27, the J call TRBJ2-7, with D maybe TRBD2 (5 bases). From germline, CDR1 is MNHEY and CDR2 SMNVEV (reference sequence). The CDR3 length is 14 residues. Trimming shortened V by 3 bases and J by 0 bases, and 9 bases separated the two germline ends. CDR3 amino acids: CASSFVGGSYEQYF. The CDR3 nucleotides read TGTGCCAGCAGTTTCGTCGGAGGCTCCTACGAGCAGTACTTC.

J is TRBJ2-4 and V is TRBV20-1, with D perhaps TRBD1 (6 bases). The length of the CDR3 is 16 residues. Trimming pared 5 bases from V and 0 bases from J, leaving 17 bases between. CDR1 and CDR2 from the germline V gene are DFQATT and SNEGSKA (reference sequence). CDR3 DNA: TGCAGTGCTCCCCCCCAGGGGCGGGTAGCCAAAAACATTCAGTACTTC. Amino acids: CSAPPQGRVAKNIQYF.

The V gene is TRBV11-1, the J gene TRBJ2-5; TRBD1 aligns across 10 bases. The germline V gene encodes CDR1 SGHAT and CDR2 FQDESV (reference sequence). The ends lost 4 bases at V and 5 bases at J; junction bases unmatched: 7. CDR3 length equals 15 residues. The CDR3 spells CASSSRTGGSETQYF. In nucleotides, the CDR3 is TGTGCCAGCAGCTCCCGGACAGGGGGAAGCGAGACCCAGTACTTC.

The chain couples TRBV6-2 or TRBV6-3 to TRBJ2-1; D uncertain. This CDR3 region has 12 residues. The germline V gene encodes CDR1 MNHEY and CDR2 SVGEGT. V shed 8 bases and J shed 8 bases, with 13 bases lying between them. The DNA of the CDR3 is TGTGCCAGCGGTAACCTAGGTTATGAGCAGTTCTTC. Its protein is CASGNLGYEQFF.

The chain employs TRBV7-6 and TRBJ2-7, with TRBD1 as a possible D gene (6 bases). Germline V lookup: CDR1 SGHVS, CDR2 FNYEAQ. This CDR3 spans 13 amino acids. V was clipped by 7 bases and J by 3 bases, with 13 bases between them. The CDR3 DNA follows: TGTGCCAGCATGGGGGCAGCAAGCTACGAGCAGTACTTC. Translation: CASMGAASYEQYF.

CDR3 in amino acids: CSVGTGLFGYTF. CDR3 coding DNA: TGCAGCGTCGGGACAGGTCTATTTGGCTACACCTTC. The V gene is TRBV29-1, the J gene TRBJ1-2; 8 nucleotides match TRBD1. Germline CDR1 reads SQVTM; CDR2 reads ANQGSEA. Trimming at V came to 6 bases and at J to 7 bases, leaving 7 bases not matched to a gene. The CDR3 loop spans 12 amino acids.

The table lists this clonotype with many counts. This chain links TRBV7-2 with TRBJ2-7; the match to TRBD2 covers 11 bases. The CDR3 is made up of 15 amino acids. Germline trimming cut 6 bases from V and 2 bases from J; bases unmatched to any gene: 6. Germline V gives CDR1 SGHTA, CDR2 FQGNSA. The CDR3 DNA reads as TGTGCCAGCAGTTCGACTAGCGGGGCACCCTACGAGCAGTACTTC. Translated, it gives CASSSTSGAPYEQYF. Complete variable domain (other parts from reference TRBV7-2 and TRBJ2-7): GAGVSQSPSNKVTEKGKDVELRCDPISGHTALYWYRQSLGQGLEFLIYFQGNSAPDKSGLPSDRFSAERTGGSVSTLTIQRTQQEDSAVYLCASSSTSGAPYEQYFGPGTRLTVT.

This clonotype was detected many times. CDR3 DNA sequence: TGTGCCAGCGGCCCTCCGGGACGGCGCTACGAGCAGTACTTC. Protein sequence: CASGPPGRRYEQYF. The rearrangement links TRBV27 to TRBJ2-7; D might be TRBD1 or TRBD2, each matching 5 bases. The germline V gene encodes CDR1 MNHEY and CDR2 SMNVEV (reference sequence). Between the trimmed V and J ends, which lost 8 bases and 3 bases, there was a span of 17 bases. The CDR3 covers 14 residues.